The clone carrying this TCR beta chain showed up just once. V lost 11 bases and J lost 7, with 27 bases in between. This CDR3 spans 15 amino acids. CDR1 is LNHNV and CDR2 is YYDKDF in the germline V gene (reference sequence). This sample was taken from a study of control samples from healthy donors and cancer patients. Data came from immunoSEQ multiplex PCR; TCRdb stores just in-frame clones and leaves some out. Among approximately 160,000 clones listed, 85% to 95% were seen once. The sample taken for sequencing was blood. The chain carries TRBV15 and TRBJ2-7, with TRBD2 as a possible D gene (5 bases). The sequence came from a woman younger than 30 in good health. CDR3 DNA: TGTGCCGCGTCCGAGCAGCCACCCTTCACGGGGGAGCAGTACTTC. Protein sequence: CAASEQPPFTGEQYF. The full variable domain, rest sourced from reference TRBV15 and TRBJ2-7, is DAMVIQNPRYQVTQFGKPVTLSCSQTLNHNVMYWYQQKSSQAPKLLFHYYDKDFNNEADTPDNFQSRRPNTSFCFLDIRSPGLGDTAMYLCAASEQPPFTGEQYFGPGTRLTVT.